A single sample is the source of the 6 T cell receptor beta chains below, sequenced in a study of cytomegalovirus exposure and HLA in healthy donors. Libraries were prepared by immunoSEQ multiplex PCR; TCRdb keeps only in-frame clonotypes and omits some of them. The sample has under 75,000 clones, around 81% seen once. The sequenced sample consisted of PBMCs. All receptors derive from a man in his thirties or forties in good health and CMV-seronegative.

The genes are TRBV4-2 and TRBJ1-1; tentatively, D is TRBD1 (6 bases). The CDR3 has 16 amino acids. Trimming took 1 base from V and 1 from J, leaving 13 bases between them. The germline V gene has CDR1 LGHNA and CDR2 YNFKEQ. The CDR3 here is CASSQVQGQQNTEAFF. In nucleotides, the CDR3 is TGTGCCAGCAGCCAAGTTCAAGGACAGCAGAACACTGAAGCTTTCTTT.

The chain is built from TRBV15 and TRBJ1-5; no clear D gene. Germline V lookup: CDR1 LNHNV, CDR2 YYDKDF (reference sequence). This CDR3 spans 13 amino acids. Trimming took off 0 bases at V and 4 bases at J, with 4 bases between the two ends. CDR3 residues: CATSRERNQPQHF. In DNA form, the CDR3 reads TGTGCCACCAGCAGAGAGCGGAATCAGCCCCAGCATTTT.

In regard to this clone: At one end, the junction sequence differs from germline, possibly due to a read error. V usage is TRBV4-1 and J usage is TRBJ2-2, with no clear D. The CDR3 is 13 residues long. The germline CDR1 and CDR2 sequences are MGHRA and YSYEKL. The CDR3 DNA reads TGCGCCAGCAGCCACCTTTGGTCCCCTAAACCATCATTT. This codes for CASSHLWSPKPSF.

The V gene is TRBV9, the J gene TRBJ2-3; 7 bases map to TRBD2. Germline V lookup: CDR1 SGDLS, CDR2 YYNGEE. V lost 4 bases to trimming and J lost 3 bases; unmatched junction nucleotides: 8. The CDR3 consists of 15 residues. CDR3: CASSPRSGDTDTQYF. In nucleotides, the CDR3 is TGTGCCAGCAGCCCCCGAAGCGGGGATACAGATACGCAGTATTTT.

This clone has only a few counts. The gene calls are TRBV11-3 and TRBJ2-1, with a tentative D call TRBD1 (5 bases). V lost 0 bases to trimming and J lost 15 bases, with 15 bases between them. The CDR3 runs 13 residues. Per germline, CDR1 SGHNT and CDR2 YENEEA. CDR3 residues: CASSLEGIDRWFF. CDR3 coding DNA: TGTGCCAGCAGCTTAGAGGGTATAGACAGATGGTTCTTC.

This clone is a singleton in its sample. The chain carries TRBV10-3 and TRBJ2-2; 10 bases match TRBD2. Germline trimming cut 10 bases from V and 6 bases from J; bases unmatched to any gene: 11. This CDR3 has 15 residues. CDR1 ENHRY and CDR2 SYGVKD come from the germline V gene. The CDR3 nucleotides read TGTGCCACTAGGACTAGCGGAGATAGCGCCGGGGAGCTGTTTTTT. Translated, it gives CATRTSGDSAGELFF.